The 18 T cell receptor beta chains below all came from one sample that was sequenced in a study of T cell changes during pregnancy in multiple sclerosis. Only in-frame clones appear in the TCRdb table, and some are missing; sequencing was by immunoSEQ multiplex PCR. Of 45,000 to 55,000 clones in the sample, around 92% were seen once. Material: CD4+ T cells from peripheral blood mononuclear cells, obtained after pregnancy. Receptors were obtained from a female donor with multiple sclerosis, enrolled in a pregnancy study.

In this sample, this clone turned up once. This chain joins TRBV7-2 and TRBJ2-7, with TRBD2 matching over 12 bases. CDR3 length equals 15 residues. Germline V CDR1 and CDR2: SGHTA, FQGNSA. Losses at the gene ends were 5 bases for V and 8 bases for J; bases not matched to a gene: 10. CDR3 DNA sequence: TGTGCCAGCAGCCCTCGACTAGCGGGAGACCCGAAGCAGTACTTC. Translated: CASSPRLAGDPKQYF.

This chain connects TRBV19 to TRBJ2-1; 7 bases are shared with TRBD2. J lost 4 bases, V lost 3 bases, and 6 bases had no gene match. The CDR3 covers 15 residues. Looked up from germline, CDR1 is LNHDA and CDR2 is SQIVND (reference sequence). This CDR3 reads CASSIITGGYNEQFF. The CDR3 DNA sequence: TGTGCCAGTAGTATCATAACGGGAGGATACAATGAGCAGTTCTTC.

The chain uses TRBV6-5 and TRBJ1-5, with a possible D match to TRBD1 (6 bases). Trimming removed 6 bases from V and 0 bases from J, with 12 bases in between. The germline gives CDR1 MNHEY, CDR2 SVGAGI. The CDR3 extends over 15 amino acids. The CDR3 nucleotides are TGTGCCAGCAGCCGGACAGCAAATAGCAATCAGCCCCAGCATTTT. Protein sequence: CASSRTANSNQPQHF.

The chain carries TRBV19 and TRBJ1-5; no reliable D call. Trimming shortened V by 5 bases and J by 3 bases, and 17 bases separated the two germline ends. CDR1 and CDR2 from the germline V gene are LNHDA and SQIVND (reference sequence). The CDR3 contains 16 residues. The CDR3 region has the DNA TGTGCCAGTAGTGCTCCGTCGGGTAGTAACAATCAGCCCCAGCATTTT. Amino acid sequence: CASSAPSGSNNQPQHF.

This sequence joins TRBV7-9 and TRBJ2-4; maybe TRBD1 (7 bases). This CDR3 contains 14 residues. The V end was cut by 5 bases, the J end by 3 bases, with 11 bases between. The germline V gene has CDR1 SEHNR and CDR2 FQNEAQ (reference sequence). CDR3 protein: CASSRQGGKNIQYF. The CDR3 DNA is TGTGCCAGCAGCAGACAGGGAGGCAAAAACATTCAGTACTTC.

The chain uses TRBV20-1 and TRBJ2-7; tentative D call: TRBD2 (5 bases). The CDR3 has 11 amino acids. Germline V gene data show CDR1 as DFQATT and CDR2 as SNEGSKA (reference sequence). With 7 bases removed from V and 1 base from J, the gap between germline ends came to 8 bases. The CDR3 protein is CSVRGSYEQYF. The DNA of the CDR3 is TGCAGTGTGCGCGGGTCCTACGAGCAGTACTTC.

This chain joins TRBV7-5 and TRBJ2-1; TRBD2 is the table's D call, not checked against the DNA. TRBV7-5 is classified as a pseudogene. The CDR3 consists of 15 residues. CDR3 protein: CARPPGLASGNKKFF. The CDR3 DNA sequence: TGTGCCAGACCGCCCGGTTTGGCTAGCGGGAACAAGAAGTTCTTC.

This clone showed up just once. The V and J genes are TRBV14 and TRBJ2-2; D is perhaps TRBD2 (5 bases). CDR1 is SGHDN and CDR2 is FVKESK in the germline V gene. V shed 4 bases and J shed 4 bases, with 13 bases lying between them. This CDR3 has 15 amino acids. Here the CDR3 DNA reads TGTGCCAGCAGCCGACAAAGCGGTCCCACCGGGGAGCTGTTTTTT. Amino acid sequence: CASSRQSGPTGELFF.

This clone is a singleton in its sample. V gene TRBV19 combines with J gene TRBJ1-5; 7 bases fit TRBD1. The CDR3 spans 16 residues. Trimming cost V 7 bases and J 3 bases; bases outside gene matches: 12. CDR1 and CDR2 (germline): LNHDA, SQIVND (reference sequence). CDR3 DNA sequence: TGTGCCAGTACGACTGACAGGGCCCTACTCAATCAGCCCCAGCATTTT. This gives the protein CASTTDRALLNQPQHF.

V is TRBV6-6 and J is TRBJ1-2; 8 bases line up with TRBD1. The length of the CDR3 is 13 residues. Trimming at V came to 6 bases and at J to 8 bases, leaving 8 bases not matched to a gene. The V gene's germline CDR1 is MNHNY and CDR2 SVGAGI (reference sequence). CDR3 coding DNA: TGTGCCAGCAGCCCGGACAGGGTTATCGGCTACACCTTC. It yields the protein CASSPDRVIGYTF.

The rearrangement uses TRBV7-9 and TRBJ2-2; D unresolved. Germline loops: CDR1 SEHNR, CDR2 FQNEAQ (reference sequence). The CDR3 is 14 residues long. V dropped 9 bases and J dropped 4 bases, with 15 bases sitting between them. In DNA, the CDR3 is TGTGCCAGTGCTCCCGACTCCTCCACCGGGGAGCTGTTTTTT. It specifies CASAPDSSTGELFF.

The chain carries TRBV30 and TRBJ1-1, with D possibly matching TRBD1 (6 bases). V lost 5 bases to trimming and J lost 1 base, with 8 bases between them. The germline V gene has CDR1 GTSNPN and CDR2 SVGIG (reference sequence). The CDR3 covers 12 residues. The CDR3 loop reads CAWGQPNTEAFF. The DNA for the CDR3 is TGTGCCTGGGGACAGCCGAACACTGAAGCTTTCTTT.

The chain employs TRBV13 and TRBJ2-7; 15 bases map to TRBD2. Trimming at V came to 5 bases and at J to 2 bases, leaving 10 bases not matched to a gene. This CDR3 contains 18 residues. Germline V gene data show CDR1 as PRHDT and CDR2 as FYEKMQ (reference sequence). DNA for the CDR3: TGTGCCAGCAGCCTCGGACTAGCGGGAGGGCCGGGGACCTACGAGCAGTACTTC. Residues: CASSLGLAGGPGTYEQYF.

The CDR3: CASSYSHTPTPTLHF. The DNA for the CDR3 is TGTGCCAGCAGTTACTCGCACACCCCCACACCAACCCTCCACTTT. The chain recombines TRBV6-5 with TRBJ1-6, with D unclear. The CDR3 length is 15 residues. Trimming removed 0 bases at V and 14 bases at J, with 17 bases between. CDR1 and CDR2 from the germline V gene are MNHEY and SVGAGI.

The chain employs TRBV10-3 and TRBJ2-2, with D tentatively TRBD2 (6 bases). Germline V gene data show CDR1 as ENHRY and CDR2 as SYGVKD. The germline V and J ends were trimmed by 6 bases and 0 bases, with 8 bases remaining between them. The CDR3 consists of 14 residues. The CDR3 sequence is CAIRGTSNTGELFF. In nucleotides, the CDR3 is TGTGCCATCAGGGGGACTTCGAACACCGGGGAGCTGTTTTTT.

CDR3 coding DNA: TGTGCCAGCAGATCGACAAACACCTACGAGCAGTACTTC. Protein: CASRSTNTYEQYF. This sequence joins TRBV28 and TRBJ2-7; D ambiguous. Germline CDR1 MDHEN, CDR2 SYDVKM. V shed 6 bases and J shed 2 bases, with 11 bases lying between them. This CDR3 has 13 amino acids.

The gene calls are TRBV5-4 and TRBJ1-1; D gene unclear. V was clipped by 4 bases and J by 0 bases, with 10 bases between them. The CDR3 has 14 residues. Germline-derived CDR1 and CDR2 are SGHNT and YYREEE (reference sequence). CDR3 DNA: TGTGCCAGCAGCCGGGCGGGGATGAACACTGAAGCTTTCTTT. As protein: CASSRAGMNTEAFF.

CDR3 region: CASSYRTGGLDTIYF. DNA of the CDR3: TGTGCCAGCAGCTACCGGACAGGGGGCTTAGACACCATATATTTT. This sequence joins TRBV7-6 and TRBJ1-3, with TRBD1 matching 11 bases. The CDR3 has 15 residues. J gave up 8 bases and V 4 bases, and 7 bases lay outside the gene matches. Germline V gene data show CDR1 as SGHVS and CDR2 as FNYEAQ.